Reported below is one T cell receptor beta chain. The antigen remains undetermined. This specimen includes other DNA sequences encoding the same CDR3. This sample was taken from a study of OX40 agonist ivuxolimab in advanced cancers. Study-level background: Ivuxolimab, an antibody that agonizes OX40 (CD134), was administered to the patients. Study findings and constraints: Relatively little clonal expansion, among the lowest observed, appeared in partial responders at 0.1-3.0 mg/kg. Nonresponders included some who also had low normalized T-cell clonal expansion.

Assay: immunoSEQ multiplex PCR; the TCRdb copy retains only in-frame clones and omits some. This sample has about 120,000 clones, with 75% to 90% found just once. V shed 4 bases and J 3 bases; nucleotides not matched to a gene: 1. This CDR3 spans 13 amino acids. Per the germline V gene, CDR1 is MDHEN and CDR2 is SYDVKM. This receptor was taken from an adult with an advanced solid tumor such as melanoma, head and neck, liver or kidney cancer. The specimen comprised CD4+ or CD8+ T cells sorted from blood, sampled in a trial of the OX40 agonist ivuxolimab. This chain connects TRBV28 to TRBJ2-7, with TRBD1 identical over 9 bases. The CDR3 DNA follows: TGTGCCAGCAGTTCGGGACAGGGCTACGAGCAGTACTTC. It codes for CASSSGQGYEQYF.